This T cell receptor beta chain came from a study of cytomegalovirus exposure and HLA in healthy donors. PCR used 60 Vbeta primers and 13 Jbeta primers. This table comes from immunoSEQ multiplex PCR, and its TCRdb copy is limited to in-frame clones, with some not included. The data contain approximately 44,000 clones, roughly 87% of them singletons. At collection, donors were nominally healthy, but unrecorded immune exposures were probable. Points on this clone: Its antigen is not known.

Findings and limits, study-wide: Follow-up analysis later connected one missense variant in DCLRE1C with trimming of TCR beta V- and J-genes. Productive rates of about 90% or about 30% were seen for most TCR beta V segments in an earlier analysis.

Sequenced sample: PBMCs. The source of this sequence is a middle-aged woman in good health and CMV-seropositive.

The CDR3 sequence is CASKSTSGANVLTF. In DNA, the CDR3 is TGTGCCAGTAAGTCGACTTCTGGGGCCAACGTCCTGACTTTC. The V gene is TRBV19, the J gene TRBJ2-6, with unresolved D. The CDR3 is 14 amino acids. Per germline, CDR1 LNHDA and CDR2 SQIVND (reference sequence). Trimming removed 7 bases from V and 1 base from J, with 8 bases in between.